The 3 T cell receptor beta chains given below trace back to one sample, sequenced in a study of OX40 agonist ivuxolimab in advanced cancers. Libraries were constructed by the immunoSEQ multiplex PCR assay. This is the immuneACCESS table as TCRdb keeps it, with only in-frame sequences that have V and J called. A part of the clones is gone; compared with another copy, unresolved V genes explain less than half, and the rest is unexplained. This sample lists under 85,000 clones; about 88% were detected once. Under 3% of the sample is held by the ten biggest clonotypes. The sequenced sample was CD4+ or CD8+ T cells sorted from blood, obtained in a trial of the OX40 agonist ivuxolimab. The source is an adult with an advanced solid tumor such as melanoma, head and neck, liver or kidney cancer.

The V gene is TRBV4-2, the J gene TRBJ1-1, with TRBD1 matching 10 bases. CDR1 and CDR2 (germline): LGHNA, YNFKEQ. The junction had 5 bases not matched to a gene; V was cut back by 4 bases and J by 3 bases. The CDR3 is 15 amino acids. CDR3 in DNA: TGTGCCAGCAGCCGGGGAGGGACAGGGGACACTGAAGCTTTCTTT. Translated: CASSRGGTGDTEAFF.

This clone was observed a single time. The V gene is TRBV10-2, the J gene TRBJ1-3; D remains unclear. Trimming took 6 bases from V and 0 from J, leaving 9 bases between them. Germline loops: CDR1 WSHSY, CDR2 SAAADI. This CDR3 has 14 residues. The CDR3 sequence is CASRDSSSGNTIYF. Written as DNA, the CDR3 is TGCGCCAGCAGGGACTCAAGCTCTGGAAACACCATATATTTT.

V and J are TRBV27 and TRBJ1-5, with D tentatively TRBD1 (5 bases). The CDR3 has 14 residues. Germline-derived CDR1 and CDR2 are MNHEY and SMNVEV (reference sequence). V gave up 2 bases and J gave up 9 bases, with 14 bases separating them. CDR3 DNA: TGTGCCAGCAGTTTAGGCAGGGCTCATGGGCCCCAGCATTTT. It yields the protein CASSLGRAHGPQHF.